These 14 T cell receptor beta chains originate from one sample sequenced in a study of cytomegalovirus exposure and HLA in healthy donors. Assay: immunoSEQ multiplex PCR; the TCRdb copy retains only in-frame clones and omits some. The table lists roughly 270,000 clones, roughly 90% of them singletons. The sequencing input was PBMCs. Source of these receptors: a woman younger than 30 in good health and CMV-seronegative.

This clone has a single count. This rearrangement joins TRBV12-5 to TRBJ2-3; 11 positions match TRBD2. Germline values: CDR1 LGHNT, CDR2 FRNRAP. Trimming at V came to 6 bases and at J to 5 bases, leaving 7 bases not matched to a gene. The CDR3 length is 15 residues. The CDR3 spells CASGGAGLAGDTQYF. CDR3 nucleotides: TGTGCTAGTGGGGGCGCAGGACTAGCGGGAGATACGCAGTATTTT.

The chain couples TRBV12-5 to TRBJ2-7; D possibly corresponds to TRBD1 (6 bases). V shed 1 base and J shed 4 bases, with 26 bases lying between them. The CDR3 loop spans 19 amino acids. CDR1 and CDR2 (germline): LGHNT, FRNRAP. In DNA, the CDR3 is TGTGCTAGTGGTTTGGGTAACGGACTGACTGGGCGAAGGGGGTACGAGCAGTACTTC. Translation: CASGLGNGLTGRRGYEQYF.

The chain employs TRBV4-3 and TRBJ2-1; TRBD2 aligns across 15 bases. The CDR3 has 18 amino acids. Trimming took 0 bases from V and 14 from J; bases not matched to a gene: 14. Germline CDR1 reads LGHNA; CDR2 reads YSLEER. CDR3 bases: TGCGCCAGCAGCCAAGATTATGCAATCGGACTAGCGGGAGGGGGTGAGTTCTTC. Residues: CASSQDYAIGLAGGGEFF.

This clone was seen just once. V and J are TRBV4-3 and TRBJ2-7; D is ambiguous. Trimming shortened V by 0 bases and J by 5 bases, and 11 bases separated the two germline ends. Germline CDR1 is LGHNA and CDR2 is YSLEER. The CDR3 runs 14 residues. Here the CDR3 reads CASSQDGLMDEQYF. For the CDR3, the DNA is TGCGCCAGCAGCCAAGACGGGTTGATGGACGAGCAGTACTTC.

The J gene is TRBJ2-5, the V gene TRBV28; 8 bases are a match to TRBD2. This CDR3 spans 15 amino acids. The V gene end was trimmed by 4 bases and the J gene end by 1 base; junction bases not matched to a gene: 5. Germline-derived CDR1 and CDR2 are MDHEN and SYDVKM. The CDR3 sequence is CASSSLAESQETQYF. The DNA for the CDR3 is TGTGCCAGCAGTTCACTAGCGGAGTCCCAAGAGACCCAGTACTTC. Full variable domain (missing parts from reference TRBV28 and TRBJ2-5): DVKVTQSSRYLVKRTGEKVFLECVQDMDHENMFWYRQDPGLGLRLIYFSYDVKMKEKGDIPEGYSVSREKKERFSLILESASTNQTSMYLCASSSLAESQETQYFGPGTRLLVL.

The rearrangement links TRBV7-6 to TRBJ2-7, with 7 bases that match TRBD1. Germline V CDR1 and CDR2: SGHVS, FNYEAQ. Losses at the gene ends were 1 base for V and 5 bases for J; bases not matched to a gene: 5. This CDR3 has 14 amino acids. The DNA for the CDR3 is TGTGCCAGCAGCTTAGTAAAGGGGGCGAACGAGCAGTACTTC. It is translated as CASSLVKGANEQYF.

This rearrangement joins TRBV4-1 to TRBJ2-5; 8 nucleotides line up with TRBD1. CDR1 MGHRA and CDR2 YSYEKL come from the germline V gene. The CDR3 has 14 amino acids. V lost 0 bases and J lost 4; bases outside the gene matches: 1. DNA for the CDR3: TGCGCCAGCAGCCAAGATACAGGGGGAGAGACCCAGTACTTC. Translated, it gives CASSQDTGGETQYF.

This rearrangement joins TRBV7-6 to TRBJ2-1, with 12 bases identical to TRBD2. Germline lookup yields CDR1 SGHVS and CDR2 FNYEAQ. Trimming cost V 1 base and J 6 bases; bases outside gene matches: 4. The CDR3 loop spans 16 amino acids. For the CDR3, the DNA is TGTGCCAGCAGCTTAGGGGGACTAGCGGGTTCCAATGAGCAGTTCTTC. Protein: CASSLGGLAGSNEQFF.

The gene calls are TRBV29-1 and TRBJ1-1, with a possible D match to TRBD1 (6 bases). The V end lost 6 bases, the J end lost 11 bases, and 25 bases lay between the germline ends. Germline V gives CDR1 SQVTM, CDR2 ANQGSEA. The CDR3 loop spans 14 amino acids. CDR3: CSVQGKNPGSGAFF. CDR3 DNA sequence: TGCAGCGTGCAGGGGAAAAATCCCGGATCTGGGGCTTTCTTT.

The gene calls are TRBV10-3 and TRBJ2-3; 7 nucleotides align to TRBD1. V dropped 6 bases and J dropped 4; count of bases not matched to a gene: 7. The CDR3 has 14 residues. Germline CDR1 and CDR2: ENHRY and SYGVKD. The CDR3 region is CAISGPQGADTQYF. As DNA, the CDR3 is TGTGCCATCAGCGGACCCCAGGGGGCAGATACGCAGTATTTT.

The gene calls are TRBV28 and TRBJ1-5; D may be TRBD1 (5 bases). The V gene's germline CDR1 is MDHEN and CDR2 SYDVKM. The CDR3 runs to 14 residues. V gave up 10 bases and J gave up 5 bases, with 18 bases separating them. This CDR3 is CAIRAGETHQPQHF. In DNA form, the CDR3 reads TGTGCCATCCGTGCGGGGGAGACCCATCAGCCCCAGCATTTT.

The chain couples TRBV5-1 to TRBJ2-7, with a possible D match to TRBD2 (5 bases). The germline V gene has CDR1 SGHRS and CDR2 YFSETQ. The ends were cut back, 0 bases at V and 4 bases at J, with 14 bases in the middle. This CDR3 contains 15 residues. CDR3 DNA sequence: TGCGCCAGCAGCTTGGGACTATCGAGCACTTACGAGCAGTACTTC. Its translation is CASSLGLSSTYEQYF.

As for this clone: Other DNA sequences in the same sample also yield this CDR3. CDR3 DNA sequence: TGTGCCAGCAGCGCCGGGTCCAACACTGAAGCTTTCTTT. Protein sequence: CASSAGSNTEAFF. The V gene is TRBV9, the J gene TRBJ1-1; D ambiguous. V was pared by 3 bases and J by 2 bases, with 8 bases between. CDR1 SGDLS and CDR2 YYNGEE come from the germline V gene. The CDR3 covers 13 residues.

CDR3 amino acids: CASSSPLAGDTQYF. CDR3 DNA: TGTGCCAGCAGTTCCCCACTAGCGGGAGATACGCAGTATTTT. J is TRBJ2-3 and V is TRBV28; 9 bases agree with TRBD2. V lost 4 bases to trimming and J lost 5 bases; unmatched junction nucleotides: 4. The length of the CDR3 is 14 residues. Germline V gene data show CDR1 as MDHEN and CDR2 as SYDVKM.